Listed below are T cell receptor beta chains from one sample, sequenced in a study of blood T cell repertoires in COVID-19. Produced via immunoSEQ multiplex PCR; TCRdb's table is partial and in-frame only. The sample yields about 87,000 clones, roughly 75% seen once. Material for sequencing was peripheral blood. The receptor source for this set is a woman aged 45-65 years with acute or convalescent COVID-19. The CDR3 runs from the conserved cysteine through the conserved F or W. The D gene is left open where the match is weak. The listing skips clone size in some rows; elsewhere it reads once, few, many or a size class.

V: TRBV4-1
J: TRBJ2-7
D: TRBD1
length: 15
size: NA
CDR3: CASAISGTGSYEQYF
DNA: TGCGCCAGCGCGATATCCGGGACAGGATCCTACGAGCAGTACTTC

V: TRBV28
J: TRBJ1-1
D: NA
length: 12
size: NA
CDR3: CASSVQGTEAFF
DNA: TGTGCCAGCAGTGTGCAGGGCACTGAAGCTTTCTTT

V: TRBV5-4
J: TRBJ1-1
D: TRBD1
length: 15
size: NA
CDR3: CASSPGQGPHTEAFF
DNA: TGTGCCAGCAGCCCTGGACAGGGCCCCCACACTGAAGCTTTCTTT

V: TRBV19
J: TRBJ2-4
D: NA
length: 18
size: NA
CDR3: CASSMRDSAGLAKNIQYF
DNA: TGTGCCAGTAGTATGCGGGACTCGGCCGGACTAGCCAAAAACATTCAGTACTTC

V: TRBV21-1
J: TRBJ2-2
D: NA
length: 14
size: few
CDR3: CASSTTGGTGELFF
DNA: TGTGCCAGCAGCACGACAGGGGGGACCGGGGAGCTGTTTTTT

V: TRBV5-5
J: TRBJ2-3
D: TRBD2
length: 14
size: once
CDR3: CASSLTSGVDTQYF
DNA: TGTGCCAGCAGCTTGACTAGCGGGGTAGATACGCAGTATTTT

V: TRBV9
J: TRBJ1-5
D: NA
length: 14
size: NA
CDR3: CARRGTYSNQPQHF
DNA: TGTGCCAGGCGGGGGACGTATAGCAATCAGCCCCAGCATTTT

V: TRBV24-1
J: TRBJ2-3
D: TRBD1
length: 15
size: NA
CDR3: CATSDPTGSRDTQYF
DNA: TGTGCCACCAGTGACCCGACAGGGTCTAGAGATACGCAGTATTTT

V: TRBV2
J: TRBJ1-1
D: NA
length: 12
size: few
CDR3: CASNPGGAEAFF
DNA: TGTGCCAGCAACCCGGGGGGGGCTGAAGCTTTCTTT

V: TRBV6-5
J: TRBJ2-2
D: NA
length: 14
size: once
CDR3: CASRVLKNTGELFF
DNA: TGTGCTTCTCGGGTGCTAAAGAACACCGGGGAGCTGTTTTTT

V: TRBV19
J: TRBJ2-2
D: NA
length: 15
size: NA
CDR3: CASSNRATNTGELFF
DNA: TGTGCCAGTAGTAACAGGGCGACGAACACCGGGGAGCTGTTTTTT

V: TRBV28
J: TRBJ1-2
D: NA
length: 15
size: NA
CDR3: CASSQPRSINYGYTF
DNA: TGTGCCAGCAGCCAACCCCGGAGTATTAACTATGGCTACACCTTC

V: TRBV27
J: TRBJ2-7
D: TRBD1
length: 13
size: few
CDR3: CAWAEGGIYEQYF
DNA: TGTGCCTGGGCGGAAGGGGGCATCTACGAGCAGTACTTC

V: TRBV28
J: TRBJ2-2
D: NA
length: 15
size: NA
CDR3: CASIRGGTDTGELFF
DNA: TGTGCCAGCATCCGAGGAGGGACGGACACCGGGGAGCTGTTTTTT

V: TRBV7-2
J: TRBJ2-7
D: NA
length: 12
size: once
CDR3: CASSFQGYEQYF
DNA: TGTGCCAGCAGCTTCCAGGGGTACGAGCAGTACTTC

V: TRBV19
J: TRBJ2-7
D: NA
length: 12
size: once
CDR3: CASRRGPYEQYF
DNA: TGTGCCAGTAGGCGGGGACCCTACGAGCAGTACTTC

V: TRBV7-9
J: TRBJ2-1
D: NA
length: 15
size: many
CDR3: CASSRGEGIYDEQFF
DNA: TGTGCCAGCAGCCGGGGTGAGGGCATCTACGATGAGCAGTTCTTC

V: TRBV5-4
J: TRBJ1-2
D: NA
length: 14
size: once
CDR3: CASSLVSGKNGYTF
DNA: TGTGCCAGCAGCTTGGTTTCAGGGAAAAATGGCTACACCTTC

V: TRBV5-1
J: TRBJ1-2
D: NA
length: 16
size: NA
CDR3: CASSSRGTSLDYGYTF
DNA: TGCGCCAGCAGCTCGAGGGGGACATCCTTAGACTATGGCTACACCTTC

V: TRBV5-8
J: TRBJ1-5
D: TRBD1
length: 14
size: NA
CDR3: CASSRDRSNQPQHF
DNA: TGTGCCAGCAGCCGGGACAGAAGCAATCAGCCCCAGCATTTT

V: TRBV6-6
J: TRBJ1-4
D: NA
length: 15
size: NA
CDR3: CASIRGGATNEKLFF
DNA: TGTGCCAGCATCCGAGGGGGAGCAACTAATGAAAAACTGTTTTTT

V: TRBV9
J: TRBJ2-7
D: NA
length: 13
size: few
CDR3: CASSEGTTYEQYF
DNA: TGTGCCAGCAGCGAGGGGACAACCTACGAGCAGTACTTC

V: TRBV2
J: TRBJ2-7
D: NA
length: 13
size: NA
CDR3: CASSEQGMNEQYF
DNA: TGTGCCAGCAGTGAACAGGGAATGAACGAGCAGTACTTC

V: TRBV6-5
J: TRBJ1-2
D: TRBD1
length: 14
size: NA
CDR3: CASTKLGQPYGYTF
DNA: TGTGCCAGCACCAAGCTGGGACAGCCCTATGGCTACACCTTC

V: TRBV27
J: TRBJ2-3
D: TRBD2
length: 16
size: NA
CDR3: CASSLRGGAGTDTQYF
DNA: TGTGCCAGCAGTTTGCGGGGGGGCGCTGGAACAGATACGCAGTATTTT

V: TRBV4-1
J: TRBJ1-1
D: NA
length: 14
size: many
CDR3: CASSQESVNTEAFF
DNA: TGCGCCAGCAGCCAAGAGAGTGTGAACACTGAAGCTTTCTTT

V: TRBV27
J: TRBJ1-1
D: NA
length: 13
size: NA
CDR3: CASSNRMNTEAFF
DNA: TGTGCCAGCAGTAACAGGATGAACACTGAAGCTTTCTTT

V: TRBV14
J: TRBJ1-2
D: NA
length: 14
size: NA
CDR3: CASSPITGTYGYTF
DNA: TGTGCCAGCAGCCCTATAACAGGGACCTATGGCTACACCTTC

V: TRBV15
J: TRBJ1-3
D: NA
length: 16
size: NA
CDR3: CATSRDGQLSGNTIYF
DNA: TGTGCCACCAGCAGAGATGGGCAGCTCTCTGGAAACACCATATATTTT

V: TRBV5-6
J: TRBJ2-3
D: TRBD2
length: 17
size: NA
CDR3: CASSLGLAGSSTDTQYF
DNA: TGTGCCAGCAGCCTAGGACTAGCGGGGTCTTCCACAGATACGCAGTATTTT

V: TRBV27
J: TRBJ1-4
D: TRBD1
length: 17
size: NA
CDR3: CASSLGQGPLSNEKLFF
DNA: TGTGCCAGCAGTCTCGGACAGGGACCTTTGTCTAATGAAAAACTGTTTTTT

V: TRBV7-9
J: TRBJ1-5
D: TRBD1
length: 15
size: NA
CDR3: CASSLDRGRNQPQHF
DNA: TGTGCCAGCAGCCTGGACAGGGGGCGCAATCAGCCCCAGCATTTT

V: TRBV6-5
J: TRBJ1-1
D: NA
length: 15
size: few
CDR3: CASSPWEGGNTEAFF
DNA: TGTGCCAGCAGTCCCTGGGAGGGAGGGAACACTGAAGCTTTCTTT

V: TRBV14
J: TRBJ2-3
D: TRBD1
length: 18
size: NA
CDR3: CASSYTQGTGTSTDTQYF
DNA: TGTGCCAGCAGCTATACTCAGGGGACAGGCACTAGCACAGATACGCAGTATTTT

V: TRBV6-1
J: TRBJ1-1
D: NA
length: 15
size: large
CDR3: CASSEARSLNTEAFF
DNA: TGTGCCAGCAGTGAAGCACGGAGCCTGAACACTGAAGCTTTCTTT

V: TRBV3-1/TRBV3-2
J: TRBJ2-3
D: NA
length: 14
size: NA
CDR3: CASSSGPAVDTQYF
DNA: TGTGCCAGCAGCAGCGGCCCTGCAGTAGATACGCAGTATTTT

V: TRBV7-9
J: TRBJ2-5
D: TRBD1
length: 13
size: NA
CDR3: CASSYTGVETQYF
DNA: TGTGCCAGCAGTTATACAGGGGTGGAGACCCAGTACTTC

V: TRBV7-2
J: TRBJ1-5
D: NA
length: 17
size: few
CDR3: CASSARGGPGSNQPQHF
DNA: TGTGCCAGCAGCGCCCGAGGTGGTCCGGGGAGCAATCAGCCCCAGCATTTT

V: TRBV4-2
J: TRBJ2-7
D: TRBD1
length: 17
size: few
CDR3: CASSQFWPGQGRYEQYF
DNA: TGTGCCAGCAGCCAATTCTGGCCGGGACAGGGGCGTTACGAGCAGTACTTC

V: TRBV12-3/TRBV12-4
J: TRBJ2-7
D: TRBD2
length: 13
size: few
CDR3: CASSRGGPYEQYF
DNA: TGTGCCAGCAGTCGGGGGGGGCCCTACGAGCAGTACTTC

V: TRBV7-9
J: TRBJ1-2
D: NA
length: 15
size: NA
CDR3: CASSLEPGKDYGYTF
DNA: TGTGCCAGCAGCTTAGAACCAGGGAAAGACTATGGCTACACCTTC

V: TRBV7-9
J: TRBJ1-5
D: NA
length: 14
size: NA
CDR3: CASSSTGSNQPQHF
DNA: TGTGCCAGCAGCTCCACAGGGTCGAATCAGCCCCAGCATTTT

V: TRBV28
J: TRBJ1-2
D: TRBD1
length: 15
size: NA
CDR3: CASSSGTGGLGGYTF
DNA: TGTGCCAGCAGCTCCGGGACAGGGGGTCTAGGTGGCTACACCTTC

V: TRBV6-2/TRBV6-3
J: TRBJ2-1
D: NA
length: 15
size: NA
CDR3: CASSYGGLSYNEQFF
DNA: TGTGCCAGCAGTTACGGTGGCCTCTCCTACAATGAGCAGTTCTTC

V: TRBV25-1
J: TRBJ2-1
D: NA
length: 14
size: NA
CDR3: CASSDDFLTSEQFF
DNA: TGTGCCAGCAGTGACGACTTTCTGACTAGTGAGCAGTTCTTC

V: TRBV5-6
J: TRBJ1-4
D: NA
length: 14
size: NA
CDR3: CASSRGMTNEKLFF
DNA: TGTGCCAGCAGCCGAGGGATGACTAATGAAAAACTGTTTTTT

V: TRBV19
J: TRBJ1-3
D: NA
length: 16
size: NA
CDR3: CASSSGGMKRGNTIYF
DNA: TGTGCCAGTAGTAGCGGGGGCATGAAGCGAGGAAACACCATATATTTT

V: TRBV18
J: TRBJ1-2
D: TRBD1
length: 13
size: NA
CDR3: CASSPGTAHGYTF
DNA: TGTGCCAGCTCACCCGGGACAGCCCATGGCTACACCTTC

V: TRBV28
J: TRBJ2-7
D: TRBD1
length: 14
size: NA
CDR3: CASSIYRGRGEQYF
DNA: TGTGCCAGCAGTATCTACAGGGGGCGCGGCGAGCAGTACTTC

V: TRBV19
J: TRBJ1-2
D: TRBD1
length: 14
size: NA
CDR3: CATTIRTGGSGYTF
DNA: TGTGCCACCACAATCAGAACAGGGGGCTCCGGCTACACCTTC

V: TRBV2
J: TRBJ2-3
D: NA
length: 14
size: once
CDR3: CASSSTESTDTQYF
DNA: TGTGCCAGCAGTAGTACAGAAAGCACAGATACGCAGTATTTT

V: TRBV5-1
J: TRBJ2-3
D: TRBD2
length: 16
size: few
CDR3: CASSSLGLAVTDTQYF
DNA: TGCGCCAGCAGCTCGCTGGGACTAGCGGTCACAGATACGCAGTATTTT

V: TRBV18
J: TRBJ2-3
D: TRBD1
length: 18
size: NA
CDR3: CASSPPDPGQGALDTQYF
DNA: TGTGCCAGCTCACCCCCGGATCCGGGACAGGGGGCATTAGATACGCAGTATTTT

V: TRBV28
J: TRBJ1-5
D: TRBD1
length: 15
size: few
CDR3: CASSLQGVPGGPQHF
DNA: TGTGCCAGCAGCCTACAGGGGGTTCCCGGAGGTCCCCAGCATTTT